Included here is one T cell receptor (beta chain) sequence, with context. Its antigen has not been determined. A junction end diverges from the germline sequence, so it may reflect a read error. Patients chosen for sequencing had shown expansion of CD8+CD57+ cells by flow cytometry. All patients had severe acquired aplastic anemia diagnosed by International Study of Aplastic Anemia and Agranulocytosis and Camitta criteria. Patients had received no therapy at the time of blood sampling. In the study, sorted CD4+ and CD8+ blood T cells from patients with severe aplastic anemia and from healthy subjects underwent deep sequencing of TCR repertoires. In the USA, patient enrollment took place under clinicaltrials.gov protocols 00001620, 01623167, 00001397, 00071045, 00081523 and 00961064. Ficoll-Paque density gradient centrifugation was used to isolate peripheral blood mononuclear cells. Before DNA extraction, CD4+ and CD8+ T cells were sorted with FACS or magnetic beads.

From the cysteine up to the phenylalanine, the CDR3 has a length of 15 residues. Just the 45-base CDR3 DNA is kept, in frame starting at base 1. Based on the germline V gene, the CDR1 and CDR2 sequences are KGHDR and SFDVKD. This sample was included in a study of CD8+CD57+ T cells in acquired aplastic anemia (dated by TCRdb to 2016 to 2019). Broadly, across the study: Extracted DNA from sorted CD4+ and CD8+ cells averaged approximately 3 ug, ranging from about 0.19 to 30 ug. CD8+CD57+ expansion was defined as frequency above the mean frequency observed in healthy subjects. Paper-wide results and their limitations: Twenty-nine CD8+ CDR3 sequences were shared between patients and controls but appeared highly expressed in patients and within their immunodominant clones. No significant difference in CD8+ Simpson's diversity was found between patients and healthy controls (P=0.060).

Profiling of TCR beta VDJ combinations and CDR3 sequences used genomic DNA as the template. TCR repertoire sequencing was run on an Illumina HiSeq 2000. As for the authors' bioinformatics: TRBV/TRBJ rearrangement plots, CDR3 size and DJ length profiles, and Simpson's diversity index were used to assess repertoires. The most abundant DNA sequence in the deep sequencing data was taken as the immunodominant clone. CDR3 amino acid sequences were screened for sharing across subjects and compared with published repertoires and the VDJdb database. The raw public data were reprocessed by TCRdb itself: fastp quality trimming at Q25, MiXCR clonotype calling, in-frame beta chains only. Rows matching on CDR3 protein sequence are summarized as one entry with the most common DNA and genes. TCRdb, not the original authors, processed these V and J calls. The sample table contains some 150,000 distinct CDR3 sequences; only one count was recorded for about 64% of them. Jointly, the top ten make up around 45% of the sample.

This sequence uses TRBV24-1 and TRBJ1-3, with a tentative D gene TRBD1 over 6 matching bases. The TCR comes from a human donor with aplastic anemia. Sequenced sample: sorted CD4+, CD8+, or CD8+CD57+ T cells (not recorded which) from PBMCs. Here the CDR3 is given as CASSEEETGGNTIYF. The nucleotides are TGTGCCAGCAGTGAAGAGGAAACAGGGGGAAACACCATATATTTT.